This T cell receptor beta chain was sequenced during a study of cytomegalovirus exposure and HLA in healthy donors. Turning to this clone: Its antigen is currently unknown.

Generated by immunoSEQ multiplex PCR, the TCRdb table keeps only in-frame clones and is missing some. This sample has over 85,000 clones; approximately 94% occur once, and the top ten carry approximately 1%. Whole-study findings and limits: Specificity for CMV antigens was confirmed in vitro for a few of the CMV-associated chains. Reported results showed that the classifier diagnosed cytomegalovirus status with high specificity and sensitivity. TCR beta chains numbering under 200 were designated cytomegalovirus-associated.

Looked up from germline, CDR1 is SQVTM and CDR2 is ANQGSEA. The CDR3 consists of 14 residues. The ends lost 6 bases at V and 0 bases at J; junction bases unmatched: 4. The sample consisted of PBMCs. This sequence joins TRBV29-1 and TRBJ2-1, with 8 positions matching TRBD1. This clonotype originated in a woman between 18 and 29 years old in good health and CMV-seronegative. The CDR3 spells CSVWTGISYNEQFF. CDR3 bases: TGCAGCGTATGGACAGGGATCTCCTACAATGAGCAGTTCTTC.